The present entry profiles one T cell receptor beta chain with its context. Here immunoSEQ multiplex PCR was the method, and the copy in TCRdb shows in-frame clones only, minus some. Among more than 75,000 clones listed, 85% to 90% were seen once. The data originate from a study of control samples from healthy donors and cancer patients. Sequencing was carried out using PBMCs. The TCR was taken from a woman aged 55-75 years with head and neck cancer.

DNA of the CDR3: TGTGCCAGCAGCTTTGACCTACACTCTGGAAACACCATATATTTT. This translates into CASSFDLHSGNTIYF. V usage is TRBV7-9 and J usage is TRBJ1-3; D ambiguous. This CDR3 contains 15 residues. From germline, CDR1 is SEHNR and CDR2 FQNEAQ (reference sequence). V was pared by 3 bases and J by 0 bases, with 9 bases between.